The next 14 T cell receptor beta chains were all read from a single sample in a study of T cell responses to AZD1222 COVID-19 vaccine. The assay was immunoSEQ multiplex PCR, and TCRdb's table has in-frame clones only and misses some. The sample carries more than 95,000 clones, 75% to 85% recorded once. Sequenced here: peripheral blood, sampled 28 days after the second AZD1222 dose. All receptors come from an adult who received the AZD1222 COVID-19 vaccine.

The chain couples TRBV7-9 to TRBJ2-7; TRBD2 agrees at 12 bases. Germline CDR1 SEHNR, CDR2 FQNEAQ (reference sequence). This CDR3 has 14 amino acids. The trim removed 7 bases at V and 5 bases at J, leaving 6 bases unmatched. CDR3 bases: TGTGCCAGCACCTCTAGCGGGGGGGCCAACGAGCAGTACTTC. It specifies CASTSSGGANEQYF.

The chain has TRBV4-2 and TRBJ2-7; 11 bases agree with TRBD1. The J segment lost 0 bases and the V segment lost 4 bases, leaving 2 bases of the junction unmatched. CDR3 length: 15 residues. Germline V CDR1 and CDR2: LGHNA, YNFKEQ. CDR3 in DNA: TGTGCCAGCAGCCTCGGGACAGGGGGCTCCTACGAGCAGTACTTC. It codes for CASSLGTGGSYEQYF.

This clone was detected once. The chain links TRBV29-1 to TRBJ2-5; TRBD1 aligns across 7 bases. From germline, CDR1 is SQVTM and CDR2 ANQGSEA. CDR3 length: 12 amino acids. The V segment lost 5 bases and the J segment 5 bases; nucleotides outside the gene matches: 5. The CDR3 spells CSVTGVQETQYF. CDR3 DNA sequence: TGCAGCGTTACAGGGGTTCAGGAGACCCAGTACTTC.

With regard to this clone: A read error is possible here, since a much larger clone lies one base away. The rearrangement uses TRBV7-8 and TRBJ2-1; TRBD1 matches 7 bases. Per the germline V gene, CDR1 is SGHVS and CDR2 is FQNEAQ. V gave up 1 base and J gave up 3 bases; unmatched junction bases: 3. The CDR3 has 15 residues. In DNA form, the CDR3 reads TGTGCCAGCAGCTTAGGGGCAGGGGGCTACAATGAGCAGTTCTTC. This translates into CASSLGAGGYNEQFF.

This clone was seen a few times. The V gene is TRBV28, the J gene TRBJ1-2; 8 nucleotides match TRBD1. Per germline, CDR1 MDHEN and CDR2 SYDVKM. Losses at the gene ends were 6 bases for V and 8 bases for J; bases not matched to a gene: 14. The CDR3 runs 15 residues. CDR3 residues: CASSPGQGRRKGYTF. For the CDR3, the DNA is TGTGCCAGCAGCCCCGGACAGGGAAGGAGAAAAGGCTACACCTTC.

The CDR3 sequence is CAWTRLTDSPSGYTF. The CDR3, as DNA: TGTGCCTGGACTAGGTTGACGGACAGCCCTAGTGGCTACACCTTC. The genes are TRBV30 and TRBJ1-2; a possible D gene is TRBD1 (6 bases). The V end was cut by 4 bases, the J end by 7 bases, with 22 bases between. CDR1 and CDR2 (germline): GTSNPN, SVGIG (reference sequence). The CDR3 sequence is 15 residues long. Full variable domain (rest looked up from reference TRBV30 and TRBJ1-2): SQTIHQWPATLVQPVGSPLSLECTVEGTSNPNLYWYRQAAGRGLQLLFYSVGIGQISSEVPQNLSASRPQDRQFILSSKKLLLSDSGFYLCAWTRLTDSPSGYTFGSGTRLTVV.

The table lists this clone with a few counts. This chain uses TRBV16 with TRBJ2-7, with TRBD2 identical over 11 bases. The V segment lost 6 bases and the J segment 1 base; nucleotides outside the gene matches: 14. CDR3 length: 18 amino acids. Per germline, CDR1 KGHSY and CDR2 FQNENV. This CDR3 is CASSPTSGGPHTSYEQYF. In DNA, the CDR3 is TGTGCCAGCAGTCCCACTAGCGGGGGACCTCACACATCCTACGAGCAGTACTTC.

The rearrangement uses TRBV2 and TRBJ2-1; perhaps TRBD2 as D (5 bases). Germline V gene sequence: CDR1 SNHLY, CDR2 FYNNEI. V was clipped by 6 bases and J by 10 bases, with 13 bases between them. The CDR3 is 12 residues long. The CDR3 coding sequence is TGTGCCAGCAGAGTATACACGGGGGAGCAGTTCTTC. Amino acid sequence: CASRVYTGEQFF.

This clone was found once. This CDR3 is CASSYFSDNEQFF. The CDR3 DNA sequence: TGTGCCAGCAGTTACTTCTCGGACAATGAGCAGTTCTTC. The chain couples TRBV6-5 to TRBJ2-1; D not resolved. V shed 1 base and J shed 5 bases, with 6 bases lying between them. CDR3 length equals 13 residues. CDR1 and CDR2 from the germline V gene are MNHEY and SVGAGI.

This chain joins TRBV5-6 and TRBJ2-5; 7 bases are a match to TRBD1. Per germline, CDR1 SGHDT and CDR2 YYEEEE. J was trimmed by 4 bases and V by 1 base; bases with no gene match: 7. This CDR3 region has 15 residues. The CDR3 sequence: CASSLTDRRTETQYF. The CDR3 DNA is TGTGCCAGCAGCTTGACGGACAGGAGGACAGAGACCCAGTACTTC.

The chain is built from TRBV6-1 and TRBJ2-1; 9 nucleotides agree with TRBD2. Trimming removed 2 bases from V and 14 bases from J; junction bases left unmatched: 10. Germline CDR1 and CDR2: MNHNS and SASEGT. The CDR3 sequence is 14 residues long. In DNA, the CDR3 is TGTGCCAGCAGTGAAAGTTTGGCTAGCGGGGTGGAGTTCTTC. Translation gives CASSESLASGVEFF.

The chain combines TRBV7-3 with TRBJ2-1; tentatively, D is TRBD2 (6 bases). The CDR3 contains 16 residues. Per germline, CDR1 SGHTA and CDR2 FQGTGA. Deletions cut 5 bases from V and 8 bases from J, with 22 bases between. The CDR3 bases are TGTGCCAGCAGCCCCTCCGGACTCTTCTGGGGGGATGAGCAGTTCTTC. Translation gives CASSPSGLFWGDEQFF.

The chain couples TRBV9 to TRBJ1-6; D might be TRBD1 (6 bases). Germline loops: CDR1 SGDLS, CDR2 YYNGEE. The CDR3 contains 17 residues. The V gene lost 3 bases and the J gene lost 1 base, with 14 bases spanning the gap. CDR3 loop: CASSDSGERSYNSPLHF. CDR3 in DNA: TGTGCCAGCAGCGACTCAGGGGAAAGATCCTATAATTCACCCCTCCACTTT.

The CDR3 loop is CATSRVLQQYGYTF. CDR3 DNA: TGTGCCACCAGCAGAGTTTTGCAACAGTATGGCTACACCTTC. V usage is TRBV15 and J usage is TRBJ1-2; D not resolved. V was clipped by 1 base and J by 5 bases, with 11 bases between them. The CDR3 contains 14 residues. CDR1 and CDR2 from the germline V gene are LNHNV and YYDKDF (reference sequence).